Described below is a single T cell receptor (beta chain) sequence and its context. The sample comes from a study of blood T cell repertoires in COVID-19. Participants' reported clinical history set cohort assignment. Cohort 3 donors counted as recovered after two negative PCRs, clearance, or resolved symptoms. Germline loops: CDR1 SGHTA, CDR2 FQGTGA. Deletions cut 4 bases from V and 5 bases from J, with 23 bases between. The CDR3 sequence is 18 residues long. Here immunoSEQ multiplex PCR was the method, and the copy in TCRdb shows in-frame clones only, minus some. Among fewer than 200,000 clones listed, around 73% were seen once.

V usage is TRBV7-3 and J usage is TRBJ2-2; possibly TRBD1 for D (6 bases). The TCR originated in a woman in her forties or fifties who had recovered from COVID-19. Sequencing was carried out using PBMCs or T cells enriched from blood (not recorded which). The CDR3 nucleotides are TGTGCCAGCAGCTACGCCCCTCCGGACAGCCAGGGAACCGGGGAGCTGTTTTTT. Protein sequence: CASSYAPPDSQGTGELFF.